These 31 T cell receptor beta chains came from one sample sequenced in a study of T cells in Graves' hyperthyroidism and ophthalmopathy (dated by TCRdb to about 2019). Libraries were built with multiplex PCR. TCRdb records Illumina HiSeq 2000 as the sequencer. TCR beta CDR3 regions were amplified from RNA transcripts. For the first round of RT-PCR on the TCR CDR3, the HTBI primer set was used together with the Qiagen OneStep RT-PCR kit. Starting from the raw public reads, TCRdb applied fastp trimming at Q25, assembled clones with MiXCR and retained in-frame beta chains. Entries that share a CDR3 protein sequence are merged under the most common genes and DNA. The sample yields 400,000 to 600,000 distinct CDR3 sequences; around 21% were counted once. Clones ranked in the top ten supply 26% of the sample. Specimen: blood. The receptors originated from a man younger than 35 with Graves' hyperthyroidism.

This clonotype has a count of ten or more. The rearrangement uses TRBV28 and TRBJ1-2; D unresolved. Trimming took 6 bases from V and 4 from J, leaving 12 bases between them. Germline V gene lookup returns CDR1 MDHEN and CDR2 SYDVKM. The CDR3 covers 13 residues. The CDR3 nucleotides read TGTGCCAGCAGCCACAAGGTGACCTATGGCTACACCTTC. Its translation is CASSHKVTYGYTF.

The J gene is TRBJ1-5, the V gene TRBV18; unclear D gene. Germline V gene data show CDR1 as KGHSH and CDR2 as LQKENI. Deletions cut 3 bases from V and 7 bases from J, with 10 bases between. This CDR3 comprises 13 residues. CDR3 DNA sequence: TGTGCCAGCTCACCCAGGCGAGACCAGCCCCAGCATTTT. Residues: CASSPRRDQPQHF.

This clonotype was seen many times. This chain joins TRBV19 and TRBJ2-5; maybe TRBD1 (6 bases). The CDR3 runs to 15 residues. Trimming took 6 bases from V and 3 from J, leaving 17 bases between them. CDR1 and CDR2 (germline): LNHDA, SQIVND (reference sequence). The CDR3 region has the DNA TGTGCCAGTAGGGAACAGGGAGCCTCAAAAGAGACCCAGTACTTC. Encoded protein: CASREQGASKETQYF.

This clonotype was counted at least ten times. The gene calls are TRBV28 and TRBJ1-1, with 7 bases matching TRBD1. Per germline, CDR1 MDHEN and CDR2 SYDVKM. J was trimmed by 4 bases and V by 6 bases; bases with no gene match: 8. This CDR3 spans 14 amino acids. CDR3 sequence: CASSPRGGVTEAFF. The CDR3 DNA is TGTGCCAGCAGCCCCAGGGGGGGGGTCACTGAAGCTTTCTTT.

This clonotype was recorded at least ten times. The chain recombines TRBV6-2 or TRBV6-3 with TRBJ2-5; weak D call: TRBD2 (5 bases). V lost 7 bases, J lost 1 base, and 10 bases lay in between. Germline loops: CDR1 MNHEY, CDR2 SVGEGT. The CDR3 is made up of 13 amino acids. CDR3 sequence reads: CASIREGQETQYF. CDR3 sequence (DNA): TGTGCCAGCATACGCGAGGGCCAAGAGACCCAGTACTTC.

This clonotype has a handful of counts. The conserved closing phenylalanine or tryptophan is absent in this CDR3, likely reflecting a read error. The V gene is TRBV11-2, the J gene TRBJ2-7, with 7 nucleotides matching TRBD2. Germline trimming cut 4 bases from V and 2 bases from J; bases unmatched to any gene: 2. CDR1 is SGHAT, CDR2 FQNNGV, per germline. The CDR3 extends over 13 amino acids. The CDR3 loop reads CASSSGGTYEQYY. The DNA for the CDR3 is TGTGCCAGCAGCTCGGGGGGTACCTACGAGCAGTACTAC.

The table lists this clonotype with many counts. V usage is TRBV6-5 and J usage is TRBJ2-7; 7 nucleotides line up with TRBD2. V trimming: 2 bases; J trimming: 2 bases; junction bases outside the gene matches: 9. The CDR3 is 16 residues long. CDR1 and CDR2 from the germline V gene are MNHEY and SVGAGI. CDR3 protein: CASSYGGWTRTYEQYF. The DNA for the CDR3 is TGTGCCAGCAGTTACGGGGGTTGGACTAGAACCTACGAGCAGTACTTC.

This clonotype was counted many times. V gene TRBV27 combines with J gene TRBJ1-5; D ambiguous. The CDR3 consists of 13 residues. Trimming pared 3 bases from V and 5 bases from J, leaving 8 bases between. Germline assignment: CDR1 MNHEY and CDR2 SMNVEV (reference sequence). CDR3 coding DNA: TGTGCCAGCAGTTTGGATGAGGATCAGCCCCAGCATTTT. Its protein is CASSLDEDQPQHF.

The CDR3: CASSEWGSIDEQYF. Here the CDR3 DNA reads TGCGCCAGCAGTGAGTGGGGGTCGATCGACGAGCAGTACTTC. The V and J genes are TRBV10-1 and TRBJ2-7; D tentatively reads TRBD1 or TRBD2 (5 bases each). CDR3 length equals 14 residues. Germline loops: CDR1 WNHNN, CDR2 SYGVQD (reference sequence). Trimming removed 1 base at V and 5 bases at J, with 12 bases between.

This clonotype was seen ten or more times. The rearrangement links TRBV6-5 to TRBJ1-3; D is undetermined. V lost 3 bases to trimming and J lost 0 bases, with 6 bases between them. CDR1 and CDR2 from the germline V gene are MNHEY and SVGAGI. This CDR3 contains 14 residues. CDR3 in amino acids: CASSYRRSGNTIYF. CDR3 DNA: TGTGCCAGCAGTTATCGCCGCTCTGGAAACACCATATATTTT.

This clonotype was seen at least ten times. V gene TRBV18 combines with J gene TRBJ2-7; D possibly corresponds to TRBD1 (5 bases). This CDR3 has 13 residues. Germline V gene data show CDR1 as KGHSH and CDR2 as LQKENI. Trimming took 3 bases from V and 4 from J, leaving 10 bases between them. The DNA of the CDR3 is TGTGCCAGCTCACCTCAGGGTTATTACGAGCAGTACTTC. It encodes CASSPQGYYEQYF.

The table lists this clonotype with many counts. The chain recombines TRBV5-6 with TRBJ2-5; weak D call: TRBD1 (6 bases). This CDR3 has 14 amino acids. V lost 3 bases to trimming and J lost 5 bases, with 14 bases between them. Germline V gives CDR1 SGHDT, CDR2 YYEEEE. The CDR3 loop reads CASSSTGEGETQYF. Written as DNA, the CDR3 is TGTGCCAGCAGCTCGACAGGCGAAGGGGAGACCCAGTACTTC.

The chain uses TRBV2 and TRBJ1-5; TRBD1 might be the D (6 bases). There are 15 residues in the CDR3. Per germline, CDR1 SNHLY and CDR2 FYNNEI. V lost 3 bases to trimming and J lost 0 bases, with 9 bases between them. The CDR3 DNA reads TGTGCCAGCAGTGAGGGACAAATTAGCAATCAGCCCCAGCATTTT. Residues: CASSEGQISNQPQHF. Combining the CDR3 with reference TRBV2 and TRBJ1-5 gives the whole variable domain EPEVTQTPSHQVTQMGQEVILRCVPISNHLYFYWYRQILGQKVEFLVSFYNNEISEKSEIFDDQFSVERPDGSNFTLKIRSTKLEDSAMYFCASSEGQISNQPQHFGDGTRLSIL.

This clonotype was observed many times. V is TRBV6-5 and J is TRBJ2-7; 8 positions match TRBD1. The CDR3 covers 15 residues. The V segment lost 5 bases and the J segment 2 bases; nucleotides outside the gene matches: 8. Germline V gives CDR1 MNHEY, CDR2 SVGAGI. DNA for the CDR3: TGTGCCAGCAGTAGCCCGACAGGGGTCCCCTACGAGCAGTACTTC. It codes for CASSSPTGVPYEQYF.

This clonotype was recorded at least ten times. The rearrangement links TRBV6-5 to TRBJ1-1, with D unresolved. The CDR3 loop spans 13 amino acids. Deletions cut 8 bases from V and 2 bases from J, with 12 bases between. Germline V gene sequence: CDR1 MNHEY, CDR2 SVGAGI. CDR3 amino acids: CASGRVGNTEAFF. The CDR3 coding sequence is TGTGCCAGCGGTCGAGTAGGAAACACTGAAGCTTTCTTT.

At least ten counts were recorded for this clonotype. CDR3 nucleotides: TGTGCCAGCAGTCCCCGGACAGGGCGGACCGGGGAGCTGTTTTTT. Its protein product is CASSPRTGRTGELFF. This sequence joins TRBV6-1 and TRBJ2-2; 8 nucleotides align to TRBD1. Germline V gene data show CDR1 as MNHNS and CDR2 as SASEGT. CDR3 length equals 15 residues. V shed 5 bases, J shed 5 bases, and the junction held 7 bases outside the gene matches.

This chain links TRBV6-1 with TRBJ1-1; a possible D gene is TRBD1 (6 bases). The CDR3 contains 13 residues. Germline V gives CDR1 MNHNS, CDR2 SASEGT. Trimming took 6 bases from V and 5 from J, leaving 13 bases between them. CDR3 residues: CASSNIGGTEAFF. CDR3 coding DNA: TGTGCCAGCAGCAATATAGGGGGTACTGAAGCTTTCTTT.

This chain links TRBV7-8 with TRBJ1-1; D is possibly TRBD1 (6 bases). V shed 4 bases and J shed 4 bases, with 16 bases lying between them. The germline V gene has CDR1 SGHVS and CDR2 FQNEAQ. The length of the CDR3 is 15 residues. The CDR3 sequence is CASSSPAGGFTEAFF. CDR3 coding DNA: TGTGCCAGCAGCTCCCCTGCGGGGGGCTTCACTGAAGCTTTCTTT. Complete variable domain (other parts from reference TRBV7-8 and TRBJ1-1): GAGVSQSPRYKVAKRGQDVALRCDPISGHVSLFWYQQALGQGPEFLTYFQNEAQLDKSGLPSDRFFAERPEGSVSTLKIQRTQQEDSAVYLCASSSPAGGFTEAFFGQGTRLTVV.

In its sample, this clonotype was seen many times. The chain employs TRBV6-5 and TRBJ2-7; no reliable D call. V lost 2 bases to trimming and J lost 3 bases, with 11 bases between them. In germline, CDR1 is MNHEY, CDR2 SVGAGI. This CDR3 contains 14 residues. CDR3 region: CASSYRSAYYEQYF. DNA for the CDR3: TGTGCCAGCAGTTACCGGTCGGCCTACTACGAGCAGTACTTC.

This clonotype was recorded many times. The J gene is TRBJ2-4, the V gene TRBV27, with D unresolved. The CDR3 loop spans 13 amino acids. V was shortened by 2 bases and J by 6 bases, with 8 bases between the two germline ends. CDR1 is MNHEY, CDR2 SMNVEV, per germline (reference sequence). The CDR3, as DNA: TGTGCCAGCAGTTTAGGCTCCCCAAACATTCAGTACTTC. This encodes CASSLGSPNIQYF.

This clonotype was found many times. The chain employs TRBV6-5 and TRBJ1-5; weak D call: TRBD1 (5 bases). Deletions cut 6 bases from V and 0 bases from J, with 12 bases between. The CDR3 covers 15 residues. Germline V gene lookup returns CDR1 MNHEY and CDR2 SVGAGI. The CDR3 bases are TGTGCCAGCAGCCGGACACCGAATAGCAATCAGCCCCAGCATTTT. Amino acid sequence: CASSRTPNSNQPQHF.

At least ten counts were recorded for this clonotype. CDR3 in DNA: TGTGCCACCGCGGGGGGACTCCTTACGGGCTACACCTTC. Translation: CATAGGLLTGYTF. V is TRBV12-3 or TRBV12-4 and J is TRBJ1-2, with a possible D match to TRBD1 (5 bases). With 10 bases removed from V and 8 bases from J, the gap between germline ends came to 20 bases. The CDR3 totals 13 residues.

The chain combines TRBV7-9 with TRBJ1-2; no definite D call. This CDR3 is 14 amino acids long. Looked up from germline, CDR1 is SEHNR and CDR2 is FQNEAQ (reference sequence). The V and J ends lost 4 bases and 1 base respectively, with 10 bases between them. As DNA, the CDR3 is TGTGCCAGCAGCTCCCCACCCCGTAACTATGGCTACACCTTC. It encodes CASSSPPRNYGYTF. The full variable domain, in which reference TRBV7-9 and TRBJ1-2 provide the parts outside the CDR3, is DTGVSQNPRHKITKRGQNVTFRCDPISEHNRLYWYRQTLGQGPEFLTYFQNEAQLEKSRLLSDRFSAERPKGSFSTLEIQRTEQGDSAMYLCASSSPPRNYGYTFGSGTRLTVV.

This clonotype has only a few counts. This chain joins TRBV7-6 and TRBJ1-1; D possibly corresponds to TRBD1 (5 bases). Germline lookup yields CDR1 SGHVS and CDR2 FNYEAQ. Trimming left V 1 base short and J 0 bases short, with 30 bases between. This CDR3 is built from 22 residues. DNA for the CDR3: TGTGCCAGCAGCTTAGTCGGTCTCCGGGGGTTGAGGTTCGGGTTTTTGAACACTGAAGCTTTCTTT. Its protein product is CASSLVGLRGLRFGFLNTEAFF. The variable domain in full, completed from reference TRBV7-6 and TRBJ1-1, reads GAGVSQSPRYKVTKRGQDVALRCDPISGHVSLYWYRQALGQGPEFLTYFNYEAQQDKSGLPNDRFSAERPEGSISTLTIQRTEQRDSAMYRCASSLVGLRGLRFGFLNTEAFFGQGTRLTVV.

V is TRBV12-3 or TRBV12-4 and J is TRBJ2-3; tentatively, D is TRBD2 (5 bases). CDR3 length equals 14 residues. With 2 bases removed from V and 4 bases from J, the gap between germline ends came to 10 bases. The CDR3 nucleotides read TGTGCCAGCAGTTTAAGGACTCAGGCAGATACGCAGTATTTT. Translating gives CASSLRTQADTQYF.

The chain employs TRBV7-9 and TRBJ1-2; D ambiguous. There are 14 residues in the CDR3. V was cut by 5 bases and J by 4 bases, with 14 bases left in between. Per germline, CDR1 SEHNR and CDR2 FQNEAQ (reference sequence). Here the CDR3 reads CASSLDTETYGYTF. CDR3 DNA: TGTGCCAGCAGCCTAGACACGGAGACCTATGGCTACACCTTC.

There are a few counts of this clonotype. The chain has TRBV2 and TRBJ2-4; the D is unclear. V was pared by 5 bases and J by 4 bases, with 9 bases between. Per germline, CDR1 SNHLY and CDR2 FYNNEI. The CDR3 is 13 residues long. For the CDR3, the DNA is TGTGCCAGCAGTTCGGACGCAAAAAACATTCAGTACTTC. Its translation is CASSSDAKNIQYF.

This clonotype was recorded at least ten times. This chain uses TRBV14 with TRBJ2-5, with TRBD1 matching 9 bases. The CDR3 sequence is 15 residues long. V lost 0 bases and J lost 7; bases outside the gene matches: 6. The germline CDR1 and CDR2 sequences are SGHDN and FVKESK. CDR3 nucleotides: TGTGCCAGCAGCCAAGATCGACTGACAGGGGGGACCCAGTACTTC. It specifies CASSQDRLTGGTQYF.

V usage is TRBV28 and J usage is TRBJ2-7, with 7 positions matching TRBD1. After removal of 6 bases from V and 5 bases from J, the junction contained 10 bases not matched to a gene. This CDR3 region has 14 residues. Germline assignment: CDR1 MDHEN and CDR2 SYDVKM. CDR3 region: CASSQRGLGDEQYF. CDR3 nucleotides: TGTGCCAGCAGCCAGAGGGGGCTGGGGGACGAGCAGTACTTC.

This clonotype was observed at least ten times. The rearrangement links TRBV5-1 to TRBJ1-2; D call uncertain. Germline-derived CDR1 and CDR2 are SGHRS and YFSETQ. The V end lost 0 bases, the J end lost 2 bases, and 8 bases lay between the germline ends. The CDR3 is 14 amino acids. The CDR3 DNA follows: TGCGCCAGCAGCTTGGTGCCGGAAAACTATGGCTACACCTTC. It specifies CASSLVPENYGYTF.

This clonotype was observed many times. V is TRBV2 and J is TRBJ1-1, with unresolved D. Germline V gene data show CDR1 as SNHLY and CDR2 as FYNNEI. This CDR3 region has 14 residues. V dropped 7 bases and J dropped 0 bases, with 12 bases sitting between them. This chain's CDR3 is CASKVQGMNTEAFF. The CDR3 coding sequence is TGTGCCAGCAAAGTGCAAGGTATGAACACTGAAGCTTTCTTT.